The rows below give T cell receptor beta chains drawn from one sample of a study of blood T cells in healthy people across ages. TCRdb used MiXCR to reprocess the 5' RACE reads, holding one entry per CDR3 protein. The sample consists of about 1.5 million distinct CDR3 sequences, approximately 39% of them appearing once. The sample taken for sequencing was blood. These receptors were taken from a young woman in good health. CDR3s include the opening cysteine and the closing phenylalanine or tryptophan. The size of a clone is reported for some rows only, either as once, few or many, or as a class for expanded clones.

CDR3 length	V gene	J gene	clone size	CDR3 protein
14	TRBV3-1	.	.	CASSQIPWGNEQYF
17	TRBV4-3	TRBJ1-4	once	CASSQEYRVGRDEKLFF
15	TRBV6-1	TRBJ2-3	many	CASSELAGGPDTQYF
14	TRBV12-3/TRBV12-4	TRBJ2-1	.	CASSHPRTYHEQFF
13	TRBV2	TRBJ2-5	few	CATGLTFQETQYF
15	TRBV6-5	.	.	CASSCTPGTGGEQYF
14	TRBV12-3/TRBV12-4	TRBJ2-5	few	CASSFEGREETQYF
15	TRBV9	TRBJ2-2	.	CASSVEPMNTGELFF
16	TRBV4-3	TRBJ1-5	.	CASSQDRDSSYQPQHF
13	TRBV12-3/TRBV12-4	TRBJ1-4	few	CASSFWANEKLFF
13	TRBV28	TRBJ2-1	.	CASINLAGNEQFF
12	TRBV6-2/TRBV6-3	TRBJ2-4	.	CASSHNWNIRYF
15	TRBV7-2	TRBJ2-7	.	CASRPSGQLSYEQYF
12	TRBV14	TRBJ2-1	.	CASSLTADEQFF
14	TRBV20-1	TRBJ2-5	.	CSARKTGWEETQYF
14	TRBV6-5	TRBJ2-7	.	CASSYGPGLGEQYF
14	TRBV12-5	TRBJ1-2	once	CASGLAGTAYGYTF
15	TRBV27	TRBJ1-1	.	CASSSRTGGWTEAFF
16	TRBV6-1	TRBJ1-4	.	CASSEHSGSGDEKLFF
16	TRBV6-5	TRBJ1-4	.	CASRRDPAATNEKLFF
14	TRBV2	TRBJ2-7	.	CASIDRGSSIEQYF
16	TRBV3-1	TRBJ2-1	.	CASSQGGRTLYNEQFF
15	TRBV6-6	TRBJ1-5	.	CASSYARANNQPQHF
13	TRBV6-6	TRBJ1-2	many	CASSSGQSYGYTF
14	TRBV10-3	TRBJ2-6	few	CAISMKPGANVLTF
15	TRBV11-2	TRBJ2-7	few	CASRRPGQGPYEQYF
15	TRBV6-2/TRBV6-3	TRBJ2-6	.	CASTGGGAGANVLTF
13	TRBV27	TRBJ2-1	.	CASSLRVGREQFF
13	TRBV6-5	TRBJ1-6	.	CASSYLRNSPLHF
12	TRBV12-5	TRBJ1-6	.	CASGQVNSPLHF
16	TRBV7-2	TRBJ1-2	few	CASSLVVWQLPDGYTF
16	TRBV6-5	TRBJ2-5	.	CASSTLGTGPHNEQYF
17	TRBV7-2	TRBJ1-3	few	CASSFMLAGGSGNTIYF
17	TRBV11-2	TRBJ2-7	.	CASSLARLAKRYNEQYF
14	TRBV20-1	TRBJ1-2	.	CSAREPGVNYGYTF
17	TRBV5-6	TRBJ2-1	.	CASSRIIGGGASNEQFF
12	TRBV20-1	TRBJ2-1	few	CSVNRAENEQFF
14	TRBV7-6	TRBJ2-7	.	CASSPGVTSYEQYF
14	TRBV27	TRBJ1-2	few	CASSVTGTGFGYTF
16	TRBV27	TRBJ1-1	.	CASSPEYRFIDTEAFF
16	TRBV21-1	TRBJ2-5	.	CASSNGGLFLDNEQYF
13	TRBV12-3/TRBV12-4	TRBJ2-1	.	CASRTGTSGPQFF
14	TRBV3-1	TRBJ1-2	.	CASSAVRGRDGYTF
15	TRBV4-1	TRBJ2-7	few	CASSRGTGRSYEQYF
13	TRBV12-3/TRBV12-4	TRBJ1-2	few	CASSPGTVGGYTF
13	TRBV5-1	TRBJ1-1	many	CASSLGEGTEAFF
15	TRBV5-1	TRBJ2-7	.	CASSLESEIYNEQYF
16	TRBV7-9	TRBJ2-1	.	CASSPLVPSSYNEQFF
17	TRBV5-1	TRBJ2-6	.	CASSLGQGSFGANVLTF
13	TRBV27	TRBJ1-2	few	CASTRQGHYGYTF
13	TRBV29-1	TRBJ2-1	few	CSVVGGSVNEQFF